Below, 3 T cell receptor beta chains from the same sample are listed, as sequenced in a study of response to subunit inactivated influenza vaccine. TCRdb reprocessed the RT-PCR reads with MiXCR, giving one entry per CDR3 protein. The data hold about 700,000 distinct CDR3 sequences, with around 13% observed a single time. The source was PBMCs from blood, collected 14 days before vaccination. These receptors originate from a man aged 45-65 years who received an inactivated influenza vaccine.

This clonotype has ten or more counts. V and J are TRBV20-1 and TRBJ2-5; D not resolved. Trimming pared 6 bases from V and 5 bases from J, leaving 13 bases between. This CDR3 is 12 amino acids long. Germline V gene data show CDR1 as DFQATT and CDR2 as SNEGSKA (reference sequence). As DNA, the CDR3 is TGCAGTGCCCAGCCCCCTGGGGAGACCCAGTACTTC. Translated, it gives CSAQPPGETQYF.

This clonotype was seen a few times. The CDR3 reads CASSHPGLAGGNYGTDTQYF. As DNA, the CDR3 is TGCGCCAGCAGCCACCCGGGACTAGCGGGGGGTAACTATGGCACAGATACGCAGTATTTT. V usage is TRBV4-1 and J usage is TRBJ2-3, with TRBD2 identical over 15 bases. Per germline, CDR1 MGHRA and CDR2 YSYEKL. V was pared by 3 bases and J by 1 base, with 11 bases of the junction left unmatched. This CDR3 spans 20 amino acids.

The chain joins TRBV19 to TRBJ1-5; D ambiguous. The CDR3 length is 15 residues. From germline, CDR1 is LNHDA and CDR2 SQIVND (reference sequence). Deletions cut 7 bases from V and 3 bases from J, with 16 bases between. The CDR3 DNA reads as TGTGCCAGTACCTTCTGGGGAGGGCACAATCAGCCCCAGCATTTT. Its protein is CASTFWGGHNQPQHF.